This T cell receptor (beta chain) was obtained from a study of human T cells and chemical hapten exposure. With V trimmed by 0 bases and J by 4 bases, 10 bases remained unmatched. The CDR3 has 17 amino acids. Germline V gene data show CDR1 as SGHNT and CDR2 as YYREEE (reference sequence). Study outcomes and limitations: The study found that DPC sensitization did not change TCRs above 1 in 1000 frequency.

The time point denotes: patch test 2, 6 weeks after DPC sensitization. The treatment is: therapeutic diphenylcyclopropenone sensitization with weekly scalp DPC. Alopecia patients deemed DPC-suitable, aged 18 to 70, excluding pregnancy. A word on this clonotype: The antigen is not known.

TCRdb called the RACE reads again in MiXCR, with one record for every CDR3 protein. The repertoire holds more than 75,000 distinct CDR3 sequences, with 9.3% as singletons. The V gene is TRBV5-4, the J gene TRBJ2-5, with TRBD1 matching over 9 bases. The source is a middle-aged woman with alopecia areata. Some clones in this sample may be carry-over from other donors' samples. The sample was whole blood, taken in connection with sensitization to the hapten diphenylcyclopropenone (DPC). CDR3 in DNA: TGTGCCAGCAGCTTGGGGGCTGTGGGACAGGGAGTAGAGACCCAGTACTTC. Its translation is CASSLGAVGQGVETQYF.